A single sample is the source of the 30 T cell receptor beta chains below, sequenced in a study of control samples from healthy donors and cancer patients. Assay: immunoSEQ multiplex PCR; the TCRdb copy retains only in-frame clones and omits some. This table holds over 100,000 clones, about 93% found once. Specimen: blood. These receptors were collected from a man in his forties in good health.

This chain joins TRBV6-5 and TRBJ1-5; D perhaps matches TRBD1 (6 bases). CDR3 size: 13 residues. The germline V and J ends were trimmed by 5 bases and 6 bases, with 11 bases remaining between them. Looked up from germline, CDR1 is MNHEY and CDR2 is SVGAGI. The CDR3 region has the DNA TGTGCCAGCAGTCCAGGGGTGAGTCAGCCCCAGCATTTT. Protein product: CASSPGVSQPQHF.

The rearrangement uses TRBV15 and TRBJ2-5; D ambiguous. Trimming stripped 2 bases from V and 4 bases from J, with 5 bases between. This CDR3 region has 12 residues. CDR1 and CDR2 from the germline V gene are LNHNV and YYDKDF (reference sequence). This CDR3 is CATSRFPETQYF. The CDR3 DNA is TGTGCCACCAGCAGATTCCCAGAGACCCAGTACTTC.

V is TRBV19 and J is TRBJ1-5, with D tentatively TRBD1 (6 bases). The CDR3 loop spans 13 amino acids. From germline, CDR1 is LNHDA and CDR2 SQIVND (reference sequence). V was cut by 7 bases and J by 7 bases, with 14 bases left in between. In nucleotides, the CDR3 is TGTGCCAGTAATGTAGCAGGGGTGCAGCCCCAGCATTTT. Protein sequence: CASNVAGVQPQHF.

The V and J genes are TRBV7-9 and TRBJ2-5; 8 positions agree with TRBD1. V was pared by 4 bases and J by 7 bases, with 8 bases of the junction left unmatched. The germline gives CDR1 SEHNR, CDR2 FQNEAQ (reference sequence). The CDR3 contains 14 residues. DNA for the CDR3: TGTGCCAGCAGCTACGACAGGGGTTTTGCGACCCAGTACTTC. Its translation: CASSYDRGFATQYF. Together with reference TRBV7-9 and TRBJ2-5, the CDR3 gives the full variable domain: DTGVSQNPRHKITKRGQNVTFRCDPISEHNRLYWYRQTLGQGPEFLTYFQNEAQLEKSRLLSDRFSAERPKGSFSTLEIQRTEQGDSAMYLCASSYDRGFATQYFGPGTRLLVL.

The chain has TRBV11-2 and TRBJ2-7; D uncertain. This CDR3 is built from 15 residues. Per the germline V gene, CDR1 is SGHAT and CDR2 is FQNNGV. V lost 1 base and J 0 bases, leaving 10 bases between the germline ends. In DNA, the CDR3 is TGTGCCAGCAGCTTAGGATTTGGCAGCTCCTACGAGCAGTACTTC. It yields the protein CASSLGFGSSYEQYF.

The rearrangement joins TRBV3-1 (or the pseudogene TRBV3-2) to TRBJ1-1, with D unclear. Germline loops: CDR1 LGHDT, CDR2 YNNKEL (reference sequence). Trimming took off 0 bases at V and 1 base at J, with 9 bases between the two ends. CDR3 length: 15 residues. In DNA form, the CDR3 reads TGTGCCAGCAGCCAAGATCGAGCTCCGAACACTGAAGCTTTCTTT. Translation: CASSQDRAPNTEAFF.

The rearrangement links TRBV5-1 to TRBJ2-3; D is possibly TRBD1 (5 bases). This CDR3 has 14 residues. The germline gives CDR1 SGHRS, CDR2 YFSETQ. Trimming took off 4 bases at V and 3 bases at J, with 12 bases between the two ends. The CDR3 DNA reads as TGCGCCAGCAGCCCGCAGGGATTAACAGATACGCAGTATTTT. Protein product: CASSPQGLTDTQYF.

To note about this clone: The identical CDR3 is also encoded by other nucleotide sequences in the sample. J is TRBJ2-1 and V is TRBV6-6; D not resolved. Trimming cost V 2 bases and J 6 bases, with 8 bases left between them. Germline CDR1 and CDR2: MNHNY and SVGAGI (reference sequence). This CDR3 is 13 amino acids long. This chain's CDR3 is CASSYGSPNEQFF. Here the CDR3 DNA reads TGTGCCAGCAGTTACGGTTCTCCCAATGAGCAGTTCTTC.

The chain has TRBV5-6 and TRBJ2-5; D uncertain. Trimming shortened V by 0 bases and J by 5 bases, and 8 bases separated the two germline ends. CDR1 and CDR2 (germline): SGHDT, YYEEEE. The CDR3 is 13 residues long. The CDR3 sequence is CASSLGPYETQYF. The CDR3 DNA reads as TGTGCCAGCAGCTTGGGTCCCTACGAGACCCAGTACTTC.

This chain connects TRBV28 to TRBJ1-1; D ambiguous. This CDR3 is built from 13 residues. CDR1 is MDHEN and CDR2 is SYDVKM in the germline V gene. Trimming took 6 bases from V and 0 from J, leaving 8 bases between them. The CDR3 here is CASRPSVNTEAFF. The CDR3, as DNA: TGTGCCAGCAGACCCAGCGTGAACACTGAAGCTTTCTTT.

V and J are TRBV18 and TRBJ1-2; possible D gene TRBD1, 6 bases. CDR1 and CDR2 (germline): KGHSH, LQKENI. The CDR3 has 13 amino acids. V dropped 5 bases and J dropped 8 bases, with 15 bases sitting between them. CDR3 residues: CASSSTGSWGYTF. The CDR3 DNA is TGTGCCAGCTCATCGACAGGCTCGTGGGGCTACACCTTC.

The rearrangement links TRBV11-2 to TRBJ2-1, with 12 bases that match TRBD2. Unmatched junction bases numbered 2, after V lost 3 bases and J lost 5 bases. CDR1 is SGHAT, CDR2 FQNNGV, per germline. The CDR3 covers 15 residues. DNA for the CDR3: TGTGCCAGCAGCTTTCTAGCGGGGGGGAACAATGAGCAGTTCTTC. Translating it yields CASSFLAGGNNEQFF.

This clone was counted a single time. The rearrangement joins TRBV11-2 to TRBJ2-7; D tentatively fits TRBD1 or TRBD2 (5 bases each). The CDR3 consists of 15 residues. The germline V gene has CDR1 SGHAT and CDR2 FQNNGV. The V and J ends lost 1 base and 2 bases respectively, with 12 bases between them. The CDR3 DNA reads TGTGCCAGCAGCTTAGTGTGGGGGATGCCCTACGAGCAGTACTTC. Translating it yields CASSLVWGMPYEQYF. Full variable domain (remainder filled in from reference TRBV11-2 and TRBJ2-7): EAGVAQSPRYKIIEKRQSVAFWCNPISGHATLYWYQQILGQGPKLLIQFQNNGVVDDSQLPKDRFSAERLKGVDSTLKIQPAKLEDSAVYLCASSLVWGMPYEQYFGPGTRLTVT.

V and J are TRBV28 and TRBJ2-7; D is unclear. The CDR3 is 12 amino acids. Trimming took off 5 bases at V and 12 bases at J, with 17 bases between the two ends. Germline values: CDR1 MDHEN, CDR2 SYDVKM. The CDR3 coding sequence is TGTGCCAGCAGTCTCACGACGGAGAGCTCGTACTTC. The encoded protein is CASSLTTESSYF.

Here the CDR3 reads CARRRCVGDSGNTIYF. In DNA, the CDR3 is TGTGCCAGGAGGCGGTGTGTTGGGGACTCTGGAAACACCATATATTTT. The J gene is TRBJ1-3, the V gene TRBV28; D gene unclear. Germline V CDR1 and CDR2: MDHEN, SYDVKM. V lost 9 bases, J lost 0 bases, and 18 bases lay in between. The CDR3 has 16 amino acids. Full variable domain (remainder filled in from reference TRBV28 and TRBJ1-3): DVKVTQSSRYLVKRTGEKVFLECVQDMDHENMFWYRQDPGLGLRLIYFSYDVKMKEKGDIPEGYSVSREKKERFSLILESASTNQTSMYLCARRRCVGDSGNTIYFGEGSWLTVV.

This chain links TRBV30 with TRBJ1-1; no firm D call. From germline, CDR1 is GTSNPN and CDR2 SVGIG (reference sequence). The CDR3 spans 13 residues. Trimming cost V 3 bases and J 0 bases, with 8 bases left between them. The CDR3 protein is CAWRSGMNTEAFF. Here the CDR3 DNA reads TGTGCCTGGAGGTCTGGGATGAACACTGAAGCTTTCTTT.

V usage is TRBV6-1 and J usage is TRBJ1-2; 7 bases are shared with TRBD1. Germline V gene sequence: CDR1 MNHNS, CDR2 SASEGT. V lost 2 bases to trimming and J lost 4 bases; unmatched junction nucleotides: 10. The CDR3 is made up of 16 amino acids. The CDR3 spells CASSENEGGRGYGYTF. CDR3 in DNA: TGTGCCAGCAGTGAAAATGAAGGGGGCCGGGGCTATGGCTACACCTTC.

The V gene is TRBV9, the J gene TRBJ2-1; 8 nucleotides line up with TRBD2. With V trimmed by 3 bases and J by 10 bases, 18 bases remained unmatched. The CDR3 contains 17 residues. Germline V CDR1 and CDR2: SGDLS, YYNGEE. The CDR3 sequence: CASSALMGTGGPGEQFF. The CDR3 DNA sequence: TGTGCCAGCAGCGCCCTCATGGGAACGGGGGGGCCGGGCGAGCAGTTCTTC.

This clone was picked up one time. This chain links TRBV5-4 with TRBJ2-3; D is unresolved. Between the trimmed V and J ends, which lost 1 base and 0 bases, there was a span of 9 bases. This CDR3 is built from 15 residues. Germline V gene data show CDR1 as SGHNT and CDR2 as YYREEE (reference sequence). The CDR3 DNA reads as TGTGCCAGCAGCTTGCCCGGTGTTAGCACAGATACGCAGTATTTT. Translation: CASSLPGVSTDTQYF.

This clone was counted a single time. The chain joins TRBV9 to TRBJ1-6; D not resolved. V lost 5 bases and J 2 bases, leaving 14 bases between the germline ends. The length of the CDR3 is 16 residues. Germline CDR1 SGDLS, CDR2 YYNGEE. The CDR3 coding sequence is TGTGCCAGCAGTAAAAGTACGGGCGCCTATAATTCACCCCTCCACTTT. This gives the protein CASSKSTGAYNSPLHF.

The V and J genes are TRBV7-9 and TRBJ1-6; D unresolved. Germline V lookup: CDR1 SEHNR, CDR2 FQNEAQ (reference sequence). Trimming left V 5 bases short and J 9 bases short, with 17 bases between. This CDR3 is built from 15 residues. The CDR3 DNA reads TGTGCCAGCAGCCCAACTTCCGGCGAGGGTTCACCCCTCCACTTT. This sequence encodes CASSPTSGEGSPLHF. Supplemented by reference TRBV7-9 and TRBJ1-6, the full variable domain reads DTGVSQNPRHKITKRGQNVTFRCDPISEHNRLYWYRQTLGQGPEFLTYFQNEAQLEKSRLLSDRFSAERPKGSFSTLEIQRTEQGDSAMYLCASSPTSGEGSPLHFGNGTRLTVT.

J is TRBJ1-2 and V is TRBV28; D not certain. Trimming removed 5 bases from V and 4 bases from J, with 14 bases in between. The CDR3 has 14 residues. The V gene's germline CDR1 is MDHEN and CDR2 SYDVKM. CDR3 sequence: CASSPVAGSYGYTF. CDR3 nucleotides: TGTGCCAGCAGTCCAGTGGCAGGTAGCTATGGCTACACCTTC.

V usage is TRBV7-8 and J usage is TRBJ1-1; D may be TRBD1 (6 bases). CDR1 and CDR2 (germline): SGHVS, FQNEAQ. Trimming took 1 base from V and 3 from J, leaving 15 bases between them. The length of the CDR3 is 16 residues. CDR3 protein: CASSLVGGPRDTEAFF. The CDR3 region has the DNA TGTGCCAGCAGCTTAGTCGGGGGGCCTAGGGACACTGAAGCTTTCTTT.

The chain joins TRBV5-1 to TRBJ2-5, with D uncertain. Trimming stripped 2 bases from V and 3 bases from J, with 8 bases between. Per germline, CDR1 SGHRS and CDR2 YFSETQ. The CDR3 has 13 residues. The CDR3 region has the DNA TGCGCCAGCAGCTTTCCGGCAGAAGAGACCCAGTACTTC. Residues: CASSFPAEETQYF.

This chain's CDR3 is CASSLSAGSNQPQHF. In DNA, the CDR3 is TGTGCCAGCAGTTTATCGGCGGGGAGCAATCAGCCCCAGCATTTT. The chain joins TRBV27 to TRBJ1-5, with D uncertain. The CDR3 consists of 15 residues. Trimming shortened V by 0 bases and J by 1 base, and 7 bases separated the two germline ends. Germline V gene data show CDR1 as MNHEY and CDR2 as SMNVEV (reference sequence).

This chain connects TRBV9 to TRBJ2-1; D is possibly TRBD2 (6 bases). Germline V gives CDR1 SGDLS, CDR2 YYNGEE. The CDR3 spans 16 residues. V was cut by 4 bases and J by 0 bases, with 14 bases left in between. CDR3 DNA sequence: TGTGCCAGCAGCTTCCGGGACTTGAGCTCCTACAATGAGCAGTTCTTC. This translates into CASSFRDLSSYNEQFF. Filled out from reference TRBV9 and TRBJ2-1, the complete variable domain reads DSGVTQTPKHLITATGQRVTLRCSPRSGDLSVYWYQQSLDQGLQFLIQYYNGEERAKGNILERFSAQQFPDLHSELNLSSLELGDSALYFCASSFRDLSSYNEQFFGPGTRLTVL.

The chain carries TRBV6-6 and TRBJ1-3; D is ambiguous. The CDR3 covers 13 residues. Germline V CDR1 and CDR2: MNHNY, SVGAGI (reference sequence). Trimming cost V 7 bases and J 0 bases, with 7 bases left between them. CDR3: CASTVNSGNTIYF. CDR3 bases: TGTGCCAGCACTGTAAACTCTGGAAACACCATATATTTT.

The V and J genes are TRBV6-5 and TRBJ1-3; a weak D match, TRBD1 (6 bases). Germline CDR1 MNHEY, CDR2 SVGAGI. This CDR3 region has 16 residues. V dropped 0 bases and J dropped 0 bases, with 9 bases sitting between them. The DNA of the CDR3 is TGTGCCAGCAGTTACTCAGACAGGAGCTCTGGAAACACCATATATTTT. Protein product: CASSYSDRSSGNTIYF.

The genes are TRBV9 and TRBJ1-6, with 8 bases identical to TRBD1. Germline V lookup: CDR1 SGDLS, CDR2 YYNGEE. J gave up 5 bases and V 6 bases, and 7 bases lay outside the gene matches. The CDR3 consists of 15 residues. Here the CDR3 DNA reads TGTGCCAGCAAAACCGGGACAGGAGATAATTCACCCCTCCACTTT. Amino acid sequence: CASKTGTGDNSPLHF.

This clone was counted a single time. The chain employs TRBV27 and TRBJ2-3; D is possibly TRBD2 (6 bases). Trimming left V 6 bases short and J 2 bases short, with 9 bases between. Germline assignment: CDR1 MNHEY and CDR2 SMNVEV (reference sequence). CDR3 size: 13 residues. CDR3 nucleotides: TGTGCCAGCAGGGGACTTAACACAGATACGCAGTATTTT. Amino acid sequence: CASRGLNTDTQYF.